This passage covers 21 T cell receptor beta chains from one sample sequenced in a study of shared clonotypes between healthy human individuals. Only CD45RO-negative cells positively selected for CCR7 counted as naive CD8 cells, so terminally differentiated effector memory CD45RA+ cells were excluded. Method: immunoSEQ multiplex PCR; TCRdb's copy keeps in-frame clones and lacks some. The data show about 2.2 million clones, 90% to 95% seen once. The sequenced material came from naive CD8+ T cells from PBMCs. The receptors originated from a young man in good health. Some clones in this sample may be carry-over from other donors' samples.

The rearrangement joins TRBV5-4 to TRBJ1-1; D is perhaps TRBD1 (5 bases). Trimming shortened V by 0 bases and J by 6 bases, and 12 bases separated the two germline ends. CDR3 size: 14 residues. In germline, CDR1 is SGHNT, CDR2 YYREEE (reference sequence). The CDR3 loop reads CASSLVPGDAEAFF. DNA for the CDR3: TGTGCCAGCAGCTTGGTGCCGGGGGATGCTGAAGCTTTCTTT. Using reference TRBV5-4 and TRBJ1-1 for the parts outside the CDR3, the full variable domain is ETGVTQSPTHLIKTRGQQVTLRCSSQSGHNTVSWYQQALGQGPQFIFQYYREEENGRGNFPPRFSGLQFPNYSSELNVNALELDDSALYLCASSLVPGDAEAFFGQGTRLTVV.

The chain is built from TRBV6-5 and TRBJ2-7; D is unclear. This CDR3 is 16 amino acids long. CDR1 and CDR2 from the germline V gene are MNHEY and SVGAGI. V lost 0 bases and J 0 bases, leaving 12 bases between the germline ends. The CDR3 sequence is CASSYSGVSSSYEQYF. The CDR3 DNA sequence: TGTGCCAGCAGTTACTCTGGGGTATCGAGCTCCTACGAGCAGTACTTC.

The chain employs TRBV6-1 and TRBJ2-7, with 7 bases aligning to TRBD2. Germline V gene sequence: CDR1 MNHNS, CDR2 SASEGT. The CDR3 runs 13 residues. V lost 5 bases, J lost 3 bases, and 4 bases stayed unmatched. DNA for the CDR3: TGTGCCAGCAGTACGGGACTATTCTACGAGCAGTACTTC. It translates to CASSTGLFYEQYF.

The chain has TRBV7-6 and TRBJ1-5; no definite D call. The CDR3 sequence is 13 residues long. Germline-derived CDR1 and CDR2 are SGHVS and FNYEAQ. Trimming removed 2 bases at V and 5 bases at J, with 7 bases between. CDR3 nucleotides: TGTGCCAGCAGCTTATATCCGGATCAGCCCCAGCATTTT. It translates to CASSLYPDQPQHF.

This clone showed up just once. This chain uses TRBV7-6 with TRBJ2-5; a weak D match, TRBD2 (6 bases). Per germline, CDR1 SGHVS and CDR2 FNYEAQ. V was cut by 2 bases and J by 2 bases, with 15 bases left in between. The CDR3 extends over 16 amino acids. The CDR3 region is CASSLLAPSAQETQYF. For the CDR3, the DNA is TGTGCCAGCAGCTTACTTGCCCCTAGCGCACAAGAGACCCAGTACTTC.

The chain joins TRBV5-1 to TRBJ2-7, with a weak D call TRBD1 (5 bases). Germline assignment: CDR1 SGHRS and CDR2 YFSETQ. This CDR3 comprises 14 residues. Trimming left V 4 bases short and J 6 bases short, with 17 bases between. CDR3: CASSLDSRGGEQYF. Written as DNA, the CDR3 is TGCGCCAGCAGCCTAGACAGTAGGGGTGGCGAGCAGTACTTC. The full variable domain, completed using reference TRBV5-1 and TRBJ2-7, is KAGVTQTPRYLIKTRGQQVTLSCSPISGHRSVSWYQQTPGQGLQFLFEYFSETQRNKGNFPGRFSGRQFSNSRSEMNVSTLELGDSALYLCASSLDSRGGEQYFGPGTRLTVT.

The chain carries TRBV7-9 and TRBJ2-2; 12 nucleotides agree with TRBD2. The CDR3 has 15 residues. Unmatched junction bases numbered 8, after V lost 7 bases and J lost 8 bases. Germline V gene data show CDR1 as SEHNR and CDR2 as FQNEAQ (reference sequence). Written as DNA, the CDR3 is TGTGCCAGCAATCTAGCGGGAGGGCCGCTTGGGGAGCTGTTTTTT. As protein: CASNLAGGPLGELFF.

The rearrangement uses TRBV7-3 and TRBJ2-2; a possible D gene is TRBD2 (5 bases). CDR1 is SGHTA, CDR2 FQGTGA, per germline. Trimming left V 5 bases short and J 0 bases short, with 16 bases between. CDR3 size: 17 residues. The CDR3 coding sequence is TGTGCCAGCAGCCCCCTCCGCCGGGGATCGAACACCGGGGAGCTGTTTTTT. This sequence encodes CASSPLRRGSNTGELFF.

This chain connects TRBV7-9 to TRBJ2-5; 10 nucleotides match TRBD2. The CDR3 extends over 19 amino acids. V shed 5 bases and J 3 bases; nucleotides not matched to a gene: 18. The germline V gene encodes CDR1 SEHNR and CDR2 FQNEAQ (reference sequence). The CDR3 DNA sequence: TGTGCCAGCAGCACTTCGCAGAGCAGGACTAGCGGAGTCAAAGAGACCCAGTACTTC. It translates to CASSTSQSRTSGVKETQYF.

The chain joins TRBV29-1 to TRBJ2-1, with TRBD2 matching over 14 bases. The CDR3 is 15 residues long. Unmatched junction bases numbered 6, after V lost 5 bases and J lost 6 bases. Per germline, CDR1 SQVTM and CDR2 ANQGSEA. The CDR3 DNA sequence: TGCAGCGTTACCCAGACTAGCGGGAGGGCCAATGAGCAGTTCTTC. Translating it yields CSVTQTSGRANEQFF.

The chain recombines TRBV11-2 with TRBJ2-3, with D unclear. V was cut by 7 bases and J by 0 bases, with 2 bases left in between. Germline values: CDR1 SGHAT, CDR2 FQNNGV. The CDR3 sequence is 11 residues long. The chain's CDR3 is CASTSTDTQYF. CDR3 in DNA: TGTGCCAGCACTAGCACAGATACGCAGTATTTT.

The chain employs TRBV6-1 and TRBJ1-1; 8 nucleotides align to TRBD1. This CDR3 comprises 15 residues. The germline gives CDR1 MNHNS, CDR2 SASEGT. V lost 2 bases, J lost 5 bases, and 7 bases stayed unmatched. The CDR3 sequence: CASSEPTGGKTEAFF. CDR3 bases: TGTGCCAGCAGTGAACCCACAGGGGGTAAAACTGAAGCTTTCTTT.

This rearrangement joins TRBV18 to TRBJ2-7; D is uncertain. V gave up 1 base and J gave up 5 bases, with 6 bases separating them. The CDR3 length is 12 residues. Germline V gene sequence: CDR1 KGHSH, CDR2 LQKENI. The CDR3 region is CASSPQGNEQYF. The CDR3 nucleotides are TGTGCCAGCTCACCACAGGGAAACGAGCAGTACTTC.

The V call is TRBV5-8, the J call TRBJ2-1; 11 bases are shared with TRBD2. This CDR3 spans 15 amino acids. Germline lookup yields CDR1 SGHTS and CDR2 YDEGEE. Unmatched junction bases numbered 6, after V lost 4 bases and J lost 6 bases. The CDR3 DNA follows: TGTGCCAGCAGCCTCACTAGCGGGAGTATCAATGAGCAGTTCTTC. Amino acids: CASSLTSGSINEQFF.

The genes are TRBV5-1 and TRBJ2-5; D possibly corresponds to TRBD1 (6 bases). CDR1 and CDR2 from the germline V gene are SGHRS and YFSETQ. V was clipped by 4 bases and J by 1 base, with 14 bases between them. This CDR3 is built from 15 residues. Written as DNA, the CDR3 is TGCGCCAGCAGCCCATGGGGGCCGGTCCAAGAGACCCAGTACTTC. This codes for CASSPWGPVQETQYF.

The chain joins TRBV27 to TRBJ2-7; TRBD2 agrees at 13 bases. Germline lookup yields CDR1 MNHEY and CDR2 SMNVEV (reference sequence). The CDR3 extends over 16 amino acids. Germline trimming cut 4 bases from V and 3 bases from J; bases unmatched to any gene: 6. CDR3 region: CASSSGTSGIIYEQYF. CDR3 bases: TGTGCCAGCAGTTCCGGGACTAGCGGGATAATCTACGAGCAGTACTTC.

The V and J genes are TRBV19 and TRBJ1-2; 7 bases are a match to TRBD1. Trimming removed 4 bases from V and 7 bases from J; junction bases left unmatched: 6. The germline V gene has CDR1 LNHDA and CDR2 SQIVND (reference sequence). This CDR3 region has 13 residues. CDR3: CASSTGTVLGYTF. The CDR3 DNA is TGTGCCAGTAGTACCGGGACAGTACTTGGCTACACCTTC.

This clone has more than one count but fewer than ten. The chain recombines TRBV19 with TRBJ1-2; perhaps TRBD1 as D (5 bases). Germline CDR1 reads LNHDA; CDR2 reads SQIVND (reference sequence). V was trimmed by 7 bases and J by 0 bases, leaving 15 bases between them. This CDR3 has 15 amino acids. The CDR3 is CASTPWGDPNYGYTF. The CDR3 coding sequence is TGTGCCAGTACCCCCTGGGGGGACCCTAACTATGGCTACACCTTC.

The chain couples TRBV7-2 to TRBJ2-3, with 14 positions matching TRBD2. This CDR3 has 18 amino acids. Germline V lookup: CDR1 SGHTA, CDR2 FQGNSA. The ends lost 3 bases at V and 5 bases at J; junction bases unmatched: 10. CDR3 residues: CASSLSYRLAGGGDTQYF. For the CDR3, the DNA is TGTGCCAGCAGCTTGTCTTACCGACTAGCGGGAGGGGGAGATACGCAGTATTTT. The variable domain in full, completed from reference TRBV7-2 and TRBJ2-3, reads GAGVSQSPSNKVTEKGKDVELRCDPISGHTALYWYRQSLGQGLEFLIYFQGNSAPDKSGLPSDRFSAERTGGSVSTLTIQRTQQEDSAVYLCASSLSYRLAGGGDTQYFGPGTRLTVL.

The chain carries TRBV11-2 and TRBJ2-7, with 7 positions matching TRBD1. CDR1 and CDR2 from the germline V gene are SGHAT and FQNNGV. CDR3 length equals 18 residues. Trimming removed 4 bases from V and 2 bases from J; junction bases left unmatched: 17. CDR3 sequence (DNA): TGTGCCAGCAGCTCAAGGGAACCTGACAGGGATCGGGCCTACGAGCAGTACTTC. It encodes CASSSREPDRDRAYEQYF. The variable domain in full, with the rest retrieved from reference TRBV11-2 and TRBJ2-7, is EAGVAQSPRYKIIEKRQSVAFWCNPISGHATLYWYQQILGQGPKLLIQFQNNGVVDDSQLPKDRFSAERLKGVDSTLKIQPAKLEDSAVYLCASSSREPDRDRAYEQYFGPGTRLTVT.

V gene TRBV4-3 combines with J gene TRBJ2-5; possibly TRBD2 for D (7 bases). This CDR3 contains 15 residues. V gave up 4 bases and J gave up 4 bases, with 16 bases separating them. CDR1 is LGHNA and CDR2 is YSLEER in the germline V gene. CDR3 region: CASSLGGGTRETQYF. The CDR3, as DNA: TGCGCCAGCAGCCTAGGGGGGGGAACGCGAGAGACCCAGTACTTC.